The T cell receptor beta chain described here comes from a study of shared clonotypes between healthy human individuals. Overall study: The composition of the donors was a couple of women and a few men aged 18 to 49. Whole-study findings and limits: It was anticipated that sequencing depth would influence how many clonotypes donors shared. Against clonotypes common to all four donors, non-shared ones had lower generation probabilities.

As regards this clone: Its antigen is not identified.

Germline-derived CDR1 and CDR2 are SGHTA and FQGNSA. After removal of 8 bases from V and 6 bases from J, the junction contained 15 bases not matched to a gene. The CDR3 is 16 amino acids. Profiled with immunoSEQ multiplex PCR; TCRdb holds only in-frame clones, not every one. The profile shows under 1,900,000 clones, around 98.5% of them singletons. The genes are TRBV7-2 and TRBJ2-1; 8 bases are shared with TRBD2. The clonotype was recovered from a man aged 25-40 years in good health. Sequenced sample: naive CD4+ T cells sorted from blood. The sample's subset: CD45RA+ positively selected. The CDR3 sequence: CASLTETGTRINEQFF. The CDR3, as DNA: TGTGCCAGCCTTACGGAGACCGGGACTAGAATCAATGAGCAGTTCTTC.